The TCR beta chain described here comes from a study of post-analysis software for immune sequencing data. Overall study: Included courses were relapsing-remitting and secondary progressive multiple sclerosis; progressive-relapsing multiple sclerosis was also included.

Sequencing libraries made from TCR beta cDNA carried unique molecular identifiers. In TCRdb, the PCR reads were re-called with MiXCR into one record per CDR3 protein. The table lists a few hundred thousand distinct CDR3 sequences, 39% of them singletons, with less than 10% in the top ten. With respect to this clonotype: The antigen remains undetermined.

The CDR3 extends over 13 amino acids. Trimming left V 3 bases short and J 5 bases short, with 13 bases between. Germline V lookup: CDR1 SQVTM, CDR2 ANQGSEA. General observations from the study: Batch-mates among the samples co-clustered strongly by F measure. Significantly decreased normalized Chao1 diversity was recorded for multiple sclerosis patients relative to controls. There were about five TRBV segments more frequent in patients than controls, and TRBV5-6, TRBV5-1 and TRBV20-1 were among them.

The clonotype originates from a girl aged 2 to 10 with multiple sclerosis. Source material: blood. This chain joins TRBV29-1 and TRBJ1-2, with D maybe TRBD1 (6 bases). The CDR3 DNA sequence: TGCAGCGTTGACTTGGGGGGCCGGTATGGCTACACCTTC. Its protein is CSVDLGGRYGYTF.